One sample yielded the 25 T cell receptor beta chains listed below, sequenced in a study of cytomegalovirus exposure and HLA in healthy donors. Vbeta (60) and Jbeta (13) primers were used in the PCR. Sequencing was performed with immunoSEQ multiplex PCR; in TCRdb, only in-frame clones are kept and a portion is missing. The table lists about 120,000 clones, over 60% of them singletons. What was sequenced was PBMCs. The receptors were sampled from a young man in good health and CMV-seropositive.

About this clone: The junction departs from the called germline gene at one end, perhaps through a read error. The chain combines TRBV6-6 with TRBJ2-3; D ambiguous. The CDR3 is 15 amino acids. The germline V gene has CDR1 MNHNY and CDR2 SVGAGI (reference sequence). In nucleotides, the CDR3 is TGTGCCAGCAGTTACCCCCCTGGCAGAACAGATACGCAATATTTT. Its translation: CASSYPPGRTDTQYF.

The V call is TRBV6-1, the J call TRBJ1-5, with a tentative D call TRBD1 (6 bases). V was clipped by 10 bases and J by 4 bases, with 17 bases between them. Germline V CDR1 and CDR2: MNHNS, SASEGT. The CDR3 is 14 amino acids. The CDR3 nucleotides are TGTGCCACCTGGGACGGACAGTTTAATCAGCCCCAGCATTTT. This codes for CATWDGQFNQPQHF.

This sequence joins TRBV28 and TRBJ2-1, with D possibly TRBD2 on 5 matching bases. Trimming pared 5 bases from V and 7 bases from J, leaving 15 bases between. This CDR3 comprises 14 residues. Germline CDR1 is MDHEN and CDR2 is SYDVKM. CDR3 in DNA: TGTGCCAGCAGTCCCGGACTTTCCTGGAATGAGCAGTTCTTC. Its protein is CASSPGLSWNEQFF.

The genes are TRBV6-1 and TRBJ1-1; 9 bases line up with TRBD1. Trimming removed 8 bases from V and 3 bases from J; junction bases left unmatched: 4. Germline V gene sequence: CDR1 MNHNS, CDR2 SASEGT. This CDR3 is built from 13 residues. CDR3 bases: TGTGCCAGCGGAGGGACAGGGCACACTGAAGCTTTCTTT. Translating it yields CASGGTGHTEAFF.

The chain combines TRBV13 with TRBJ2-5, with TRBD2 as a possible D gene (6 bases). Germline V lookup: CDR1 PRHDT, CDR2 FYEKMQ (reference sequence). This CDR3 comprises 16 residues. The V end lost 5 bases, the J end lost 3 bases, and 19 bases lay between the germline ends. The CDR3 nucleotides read TGTGCCAGCAGCCTCCGGGGCGGGACGCCAAAAGAGACCCAGTACTTC. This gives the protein CASSLRGGTPKETQYF.

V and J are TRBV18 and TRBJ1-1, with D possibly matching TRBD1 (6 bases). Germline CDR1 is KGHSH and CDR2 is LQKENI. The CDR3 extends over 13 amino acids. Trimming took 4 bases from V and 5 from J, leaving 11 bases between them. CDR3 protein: CASSLGQWTEAFF. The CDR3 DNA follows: TGTGCCAGCTCACTAGGACAGTGGACTGAAGCTTTCTTT. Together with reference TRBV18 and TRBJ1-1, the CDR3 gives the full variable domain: NAGVMQNPRHLVRRRGQEARLRCSPMKGHSHVYWYRQLPEEGLKFMVYLQKENIIDESGMPKERFSAEFPKEGPSILRIQQVVRGDSAAYFCASSLGQWTEAFFGQGTRLTVV.

The CDR3 bases are TGCAGTGTAGCTGACTACGAGCAGTACTTC. Protein sequence: CSVADYEQYF. The rearrangement links TRBV20-1 to TRBJ2-7; the D is unclear. Looked up from germline, CDR1 is DFQATT and CDR2 is SNEGSKA (reference sequence). The CDR3 spans 10 residues. V gave up 7 bases and J gave up 3 bases, with 7 bases separating them.

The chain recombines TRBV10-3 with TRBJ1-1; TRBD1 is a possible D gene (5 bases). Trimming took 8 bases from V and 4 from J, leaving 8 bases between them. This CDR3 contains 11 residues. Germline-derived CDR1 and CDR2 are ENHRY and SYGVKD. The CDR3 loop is CAIAGGTEAFF. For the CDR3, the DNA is TGTGCCATCGCGGGGGGCACTGAAGCTTTCTTT.

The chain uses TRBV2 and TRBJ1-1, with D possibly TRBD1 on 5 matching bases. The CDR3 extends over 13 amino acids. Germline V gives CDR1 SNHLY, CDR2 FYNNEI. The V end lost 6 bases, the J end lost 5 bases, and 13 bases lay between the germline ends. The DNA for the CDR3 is TGTGCCAGCAGATACGGCCGGGGGACTGAAGCTTTCTTT. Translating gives CASRYGRGTEAFF.

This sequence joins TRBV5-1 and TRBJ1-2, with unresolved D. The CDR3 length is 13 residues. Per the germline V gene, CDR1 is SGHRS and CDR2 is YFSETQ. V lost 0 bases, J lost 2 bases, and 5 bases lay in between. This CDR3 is CASSLEHNYGYTF. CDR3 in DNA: TGCGCCAGCAGCTTGGAACACAACTATGGCTACACCTTC.

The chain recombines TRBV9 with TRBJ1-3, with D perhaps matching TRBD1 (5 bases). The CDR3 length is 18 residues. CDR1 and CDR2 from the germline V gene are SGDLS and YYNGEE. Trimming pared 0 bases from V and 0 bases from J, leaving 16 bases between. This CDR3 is CASSVGPGTASSGNTIYF. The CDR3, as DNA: TGTGCCAGCAGCGTAGGTCCCGGGACTGCGAGCTCTGGAAACACCATATATTTT.

The CDR3 DNA sequence: TGTGCCAGCAGTGTCCTCGGCTACACCTTC. Protein product: CASSVLGYTF. The chain employs TRBV2 and TRBJ1-2; D gene uncertain. This CDR3 comprises 10 residues. Germline lookup yields CDR1 SNHLY and CDR2 FYNNEI. The V end was cut by 4 bases, the J end by 8 bases, with 5 bases between.

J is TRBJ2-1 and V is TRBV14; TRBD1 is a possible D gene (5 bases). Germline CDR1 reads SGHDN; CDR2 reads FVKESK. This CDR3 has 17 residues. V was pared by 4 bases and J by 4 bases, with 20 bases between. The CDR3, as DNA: TGTGCCAGCAGCCCACCCCCTGGACAACGAATTTACAATGAGCAGTTCTTC. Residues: CASSPPPGQRIYNEQFF. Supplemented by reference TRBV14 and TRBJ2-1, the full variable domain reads EAGVTQFPSHSVIEKGQTVTLRCDPISGHDNLYWYRRVMGKEIKFLLHFVKESKQDESGMPNNRFLAERTGGTYSTLKVQPAELEDSGVYFCASSPPPGQRIYNEQFFGPGTRLTVL.

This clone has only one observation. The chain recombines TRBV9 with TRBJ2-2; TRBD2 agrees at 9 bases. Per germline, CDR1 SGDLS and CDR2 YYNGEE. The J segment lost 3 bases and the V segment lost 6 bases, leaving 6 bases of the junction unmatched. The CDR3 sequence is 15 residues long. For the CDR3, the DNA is TGTGCCAGCAATAGGGGACTAGCCGACACCGGGGAGCTGTTTTTT. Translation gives CASNRGLADTGELFF.

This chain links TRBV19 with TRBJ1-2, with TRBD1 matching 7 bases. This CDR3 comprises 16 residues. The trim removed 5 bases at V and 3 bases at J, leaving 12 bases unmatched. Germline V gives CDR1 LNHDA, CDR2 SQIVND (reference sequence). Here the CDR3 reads CASSSTTRGLDYGYTF. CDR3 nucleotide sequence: TGTGCCAGTAGTTCAACGACGAGGGGGCTTGACTATGGCTACACCTTC.

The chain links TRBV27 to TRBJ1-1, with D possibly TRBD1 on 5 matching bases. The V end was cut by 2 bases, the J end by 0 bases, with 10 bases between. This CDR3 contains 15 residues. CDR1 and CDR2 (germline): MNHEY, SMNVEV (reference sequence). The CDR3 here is CASSLGGALNTEAFF. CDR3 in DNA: TGTGCCAGCAGTTTAGGAGGGGCTTTGAACACTGAAGCTTTCTTT.

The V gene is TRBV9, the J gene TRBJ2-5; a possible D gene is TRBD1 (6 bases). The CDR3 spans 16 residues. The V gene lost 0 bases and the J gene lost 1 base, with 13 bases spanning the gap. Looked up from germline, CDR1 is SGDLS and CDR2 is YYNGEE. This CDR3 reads CASSVVPKGGQETQYF. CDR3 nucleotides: TGTGCCAGCAGCGTAGTTCCGAAAGGGGGCCAAGAGACCCAGTACTTC.

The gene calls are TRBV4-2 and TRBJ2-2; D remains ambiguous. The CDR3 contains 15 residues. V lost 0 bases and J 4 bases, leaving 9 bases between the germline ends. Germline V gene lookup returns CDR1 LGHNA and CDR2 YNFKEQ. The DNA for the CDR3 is TGTGCCAGCAGCCAAGATGGGCCCGGCACCGGGGAGCTGTTTTTT. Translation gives CASSQDGPGTGELFF.

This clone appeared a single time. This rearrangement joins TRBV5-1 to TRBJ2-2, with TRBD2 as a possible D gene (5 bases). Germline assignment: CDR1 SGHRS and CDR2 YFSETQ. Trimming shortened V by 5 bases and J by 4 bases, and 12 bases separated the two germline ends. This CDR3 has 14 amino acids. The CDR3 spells CASSPTEGTGELFF. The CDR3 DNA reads TGCGCCAGCAGTCCAACCGAGGGCACCGGGGAGCTGTTTTTT.

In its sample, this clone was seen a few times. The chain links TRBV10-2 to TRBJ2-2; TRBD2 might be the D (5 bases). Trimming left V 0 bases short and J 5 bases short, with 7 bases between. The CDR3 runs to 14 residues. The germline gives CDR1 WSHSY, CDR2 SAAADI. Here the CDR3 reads CASSESGKTGELFF. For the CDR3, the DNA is TGCGCCAGCAGTGAGTCCGGGAAAACCGGGGAGCTGTTTTTT.

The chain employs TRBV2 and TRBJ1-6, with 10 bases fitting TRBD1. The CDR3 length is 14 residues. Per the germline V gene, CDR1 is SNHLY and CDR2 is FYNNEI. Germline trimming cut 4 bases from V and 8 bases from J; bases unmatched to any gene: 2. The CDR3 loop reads CASSVGQGYSPLHF. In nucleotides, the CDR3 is TGTGCCAGCAGTGTGGGACAGGGGTATTCACCCCTCCACTTT.

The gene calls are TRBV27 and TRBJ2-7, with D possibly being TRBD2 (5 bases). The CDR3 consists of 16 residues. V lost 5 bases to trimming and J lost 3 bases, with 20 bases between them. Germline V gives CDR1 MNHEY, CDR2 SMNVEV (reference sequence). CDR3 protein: CASSPSIRLPLYEQYF. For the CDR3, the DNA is TGTGCCAGCAGTCCATCAATCAGACTACCTCTCTACGAGCAGTACTTC.

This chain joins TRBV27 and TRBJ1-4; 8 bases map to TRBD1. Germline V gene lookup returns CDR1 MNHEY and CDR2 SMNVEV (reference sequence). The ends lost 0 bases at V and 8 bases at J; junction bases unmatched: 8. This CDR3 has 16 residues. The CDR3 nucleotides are TGTGCCAGCAGTTTATCGAGAGGACAGGGTACAGAAAAACTGTTTTTT. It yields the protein CASSLSRGQGTEKLFF. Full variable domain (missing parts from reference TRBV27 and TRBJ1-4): EAQVTQNPRYLITVTGKKLTVTCSQNMNHEYMSWYRQDPGLGLRQIYYSMNVEVTDKGDVPEGYKVSRKEKRNFPLILESPSPNQTSLYFCASSLSRGQGTEKLFFGSGTQLSVL.

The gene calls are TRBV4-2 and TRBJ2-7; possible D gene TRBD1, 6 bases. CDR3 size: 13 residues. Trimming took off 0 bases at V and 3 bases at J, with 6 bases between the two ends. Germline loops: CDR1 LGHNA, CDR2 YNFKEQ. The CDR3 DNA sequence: TGTGCCAGCAGCCAAGACAGGGGCTACGAGCAGTACTTC. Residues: CASSQDRGYEQYF.

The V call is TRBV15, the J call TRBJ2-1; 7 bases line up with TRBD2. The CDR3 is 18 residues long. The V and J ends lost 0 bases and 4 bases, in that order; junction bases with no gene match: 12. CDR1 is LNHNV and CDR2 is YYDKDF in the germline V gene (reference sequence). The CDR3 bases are TGTGCCACCAGCAGAGATCGGACTAGATCTCCGGGGTACAATGAGCAGTTCTTC. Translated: CATSRDRTRSPGYNEQFF.